This section outlines one T cell receptor beta chain sequence together with its context. What it binds is unknown. Collection occurred without any documented infections or immune events in donors. These data originate in a study of identifying expanded T cells in peripheral blood. General study points: Across healthy donors, higher total template counts meant significantly greater roughly two-week count variance. About 1.2 clones differed between technical replicates, versus approximately 16 and 19 over time.

The length of the CDR3 is 14 residues. Germline-derived CDR1 and CDR2 are SQVTM and ANQGSEA. Trimming took 4 bases from V and 6 from J, leaving 15 bases between them. The table came from immunoSEQ multiplex PCR; TCRdb's copy has only in-frame clones and leaves some out. The table lists 75,000 to 90,000 clones, 80% to 90% of them singletons, with approximately 7% in the top ten. The sequence came from a person aged 18 to 75 in good health. Sequences were obtained from blood. This sequence joins TRBV29-1 and TRBJ2-2; no clear D. Written as DNA, the CDR3 is TGCAGCGTTGGTAGTCAACTCCCCCCCGGGGAGCTGTTTTTT. Protein sequence: CSVGSQLPPGELFF.